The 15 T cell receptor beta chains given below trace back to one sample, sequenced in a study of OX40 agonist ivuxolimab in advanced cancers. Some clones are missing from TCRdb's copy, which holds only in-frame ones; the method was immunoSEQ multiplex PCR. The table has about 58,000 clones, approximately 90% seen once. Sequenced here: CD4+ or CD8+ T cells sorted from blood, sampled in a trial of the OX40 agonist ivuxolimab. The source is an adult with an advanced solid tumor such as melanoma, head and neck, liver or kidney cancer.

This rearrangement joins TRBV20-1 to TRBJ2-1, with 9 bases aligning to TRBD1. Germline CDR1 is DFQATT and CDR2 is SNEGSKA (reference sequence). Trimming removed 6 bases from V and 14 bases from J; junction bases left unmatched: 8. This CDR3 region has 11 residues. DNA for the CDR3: TGCAGTGCACCAACAGGGGGCTTGAAGTTCTTC. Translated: CSAPTGGLKFF.

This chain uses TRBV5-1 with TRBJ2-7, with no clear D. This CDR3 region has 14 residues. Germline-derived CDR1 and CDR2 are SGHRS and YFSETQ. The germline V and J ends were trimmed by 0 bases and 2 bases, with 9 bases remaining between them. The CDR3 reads CASSLEPAPYEQYF. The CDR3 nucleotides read TGCGCCAGCAGCTTGGAACCGGCCCCCTACGAGCAGTACTTC.

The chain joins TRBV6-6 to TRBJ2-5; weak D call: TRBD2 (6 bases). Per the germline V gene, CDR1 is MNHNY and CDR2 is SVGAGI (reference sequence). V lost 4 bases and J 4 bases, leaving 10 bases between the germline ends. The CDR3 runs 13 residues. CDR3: CASSLRAGETQYF. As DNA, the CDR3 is TGTGCCAGCAGTTTAAGAGCGGGAGAGACCCAGTACTTC.

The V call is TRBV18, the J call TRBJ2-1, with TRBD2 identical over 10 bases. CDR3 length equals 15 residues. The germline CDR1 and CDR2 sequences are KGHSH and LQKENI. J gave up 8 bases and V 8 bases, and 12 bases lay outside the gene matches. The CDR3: CASTGLLAGVHEQFF. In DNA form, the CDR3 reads TGTGCCAGCACAGGGCTTCTAGCGGGAGTCCATGAGCAGTTCTTC. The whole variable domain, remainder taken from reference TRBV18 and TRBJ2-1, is NAGVMQNPRHLVRRRGQEARLRCSPMKGHSHVYWYRQLPEEGLKFMVYLQKENIIDESGMPKERFSAEFPKEGPSILRIQQVVRGDSAAYFCASTGLLAGVHEQFFGPGTRLTVL.

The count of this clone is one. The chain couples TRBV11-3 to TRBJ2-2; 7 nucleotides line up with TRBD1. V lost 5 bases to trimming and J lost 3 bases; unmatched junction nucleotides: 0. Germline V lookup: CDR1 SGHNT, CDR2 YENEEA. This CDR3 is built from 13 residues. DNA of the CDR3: TGTGCCAGCAGCGGGACAGACACCGGGGAGCTGTTTTTT. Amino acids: CASSGTDTGELFF. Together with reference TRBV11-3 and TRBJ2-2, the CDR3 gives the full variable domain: EAGVVQSPRYKIIEKKQPVAFWCNPISGHNTLYWYLQNLGQGPELLIRYENEEAVDDSQLPKDRFSAERLKGVDSTLKIQPAELGDSAVYLCASSGTDTGELFFGEGSRLTVL.

The CDR3 nucleotides read TGTGCCAGTAGCGGGGCCGGGACAGTCAGCAATGAGCAGTTCTTC. Protein product: CASSGAGTVSNEQFF. The V call is TRBV19, the J call TRBJ2-1, with 7 positions matching TRBD1. After removal of 6 bases from V and 6 bases from J, the junction contained 11 bases not matched to a gene. The CDR3 is made up of 15 amino acids. From germline, CDR1 is LNHDA and CDR2 SQIVND (reference sequence). Together with reference TRBV19 and TRBJ2-1, the CDR3 gives the full variable domain: DGGITQSPKYLFRKEGQNVTLSCEQNLNHDAMYWYRQDPGQGLRLIYYSQIVNDFQKGDIAEGYSVSREKKESFPLTVTSAQKNPTAFYLCASSGAGTVSNEQFFGPGTRLTVL.

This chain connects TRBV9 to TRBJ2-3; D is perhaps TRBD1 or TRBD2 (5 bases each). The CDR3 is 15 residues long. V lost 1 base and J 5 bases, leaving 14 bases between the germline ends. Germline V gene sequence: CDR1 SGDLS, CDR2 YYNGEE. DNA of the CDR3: TGTGCCAGCAGCGTACAGGGACGGGCCCAAGATACGCAGTATTTT. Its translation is CASSVQGRAQDTQYF.

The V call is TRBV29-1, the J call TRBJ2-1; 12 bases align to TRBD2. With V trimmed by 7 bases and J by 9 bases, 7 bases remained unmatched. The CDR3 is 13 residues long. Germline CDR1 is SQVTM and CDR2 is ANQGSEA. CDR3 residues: CSAGLAGFSEQFF. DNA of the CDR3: TGCAGCGCTGGACTAGCGGGATTCAGTGAGCAGTTCTTC.

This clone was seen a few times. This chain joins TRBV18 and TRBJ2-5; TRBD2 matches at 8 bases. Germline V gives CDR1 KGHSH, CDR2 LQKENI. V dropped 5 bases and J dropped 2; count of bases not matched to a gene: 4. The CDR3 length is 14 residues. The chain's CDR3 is CASSSTSAQETQYF. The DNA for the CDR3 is TGTGCCAGCTCATCGACTAGCGCACAAGAGACCCAGTACTTC.

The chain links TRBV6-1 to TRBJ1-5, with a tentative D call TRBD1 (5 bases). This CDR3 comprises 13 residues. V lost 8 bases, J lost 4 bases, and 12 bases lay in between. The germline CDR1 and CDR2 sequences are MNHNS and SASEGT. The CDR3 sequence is CASVASGNQPQHF. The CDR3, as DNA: TGTGCCAGCGTGGCGTCAGGGAATCAGCCCCAGCATTTT.

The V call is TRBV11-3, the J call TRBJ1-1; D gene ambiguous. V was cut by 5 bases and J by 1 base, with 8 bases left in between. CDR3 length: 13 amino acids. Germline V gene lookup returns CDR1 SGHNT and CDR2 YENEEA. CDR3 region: CASSLTANTEAFF. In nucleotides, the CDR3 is TGTGCCAGCAGCCTGACCGCGAACACTGAAGCTTTCTTT.

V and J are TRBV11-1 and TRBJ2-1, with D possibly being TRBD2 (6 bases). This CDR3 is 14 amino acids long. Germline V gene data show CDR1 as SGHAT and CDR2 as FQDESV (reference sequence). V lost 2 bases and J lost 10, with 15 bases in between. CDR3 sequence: CASSLNRQGGEQFF. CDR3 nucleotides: TGTGCCAGCAGCTTAAATCGGCAGGGAGGAGAGCAGTTCTTC.

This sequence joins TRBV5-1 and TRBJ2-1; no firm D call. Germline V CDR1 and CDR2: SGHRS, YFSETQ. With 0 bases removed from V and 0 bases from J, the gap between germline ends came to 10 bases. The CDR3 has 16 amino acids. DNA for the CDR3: TGCGCCAGCAGCTTGGGGCTCTACAGCTCCTACAATGAGCAGTTCTTC. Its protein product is CASSLGLYSSYNEQFF.

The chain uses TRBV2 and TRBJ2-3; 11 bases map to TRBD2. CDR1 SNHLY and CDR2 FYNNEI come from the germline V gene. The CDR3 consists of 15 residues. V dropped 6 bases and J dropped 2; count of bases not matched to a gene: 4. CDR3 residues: CASRQLAGVTDTQYF. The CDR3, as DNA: TGTGCCAGCAGACAACTAGCGGGAGTCACAGATACGCAGTATTTT.

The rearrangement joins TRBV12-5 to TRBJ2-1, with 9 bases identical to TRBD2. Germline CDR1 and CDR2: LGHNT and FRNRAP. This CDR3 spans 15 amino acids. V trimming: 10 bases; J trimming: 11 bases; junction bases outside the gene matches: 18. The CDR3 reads CATSVAGENLLKQFF. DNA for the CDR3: TGTGCTACCTCAGTAGCGGGAGAAAATCTGCTCAAGCAGTTCTTC. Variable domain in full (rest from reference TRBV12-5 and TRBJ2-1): DARVTQTPRHKVTEMGQEVTMRCQPILGHNTVFWYRQTMMQGLELLAYFRNRAPLDDSGMPKDRFSAEMPDATLATLKIQPSEPRDSAVYFCATSVAGENLLKQFFGPGTRLTVL.